This TCR beta chain was profiled in a study of shared clonotypes between healthy human individuals. Study context: Each donor's CD4 naive and CD4 memory cells filled three plates apiece, CD8 naive two, and CD8 memory one.

Study-level findings and limits: Sharing of clonotypes among donors was expected to vary with sequencing depth. Naive CD4 clonotypes were shared across several donors at approximately 5.3%.

Method: immunoSEQ multiplex PCR; TCRdb's copy keeps in-frame clones and lacks some. There are 1 million to 1.3 million clones in the sample; about 80% occur only once, and 0.55% to 0.7% lies in the top ten. The germline V and J ends were trimmed by 5 bases and 4 bases, with 20 bases remaining between them. This CDR3 is built from 16 residues. Germline CDR1 reads SGHTA; CDR2 reads FQGTGA. In regard to this clone: Its target is unknown.

The chain recombines TRBV7-3 with TRBJ1-2; TRBD1 might be the D (6 bases). The sequence derives from a man aged 18 to 30 in good health. Some clones in this sample may be carry-over from other donors' samples. Sequencing was carried out using memory CD4+ T cells from PBMCs. As for subset: CD45RA-negative fraction. The CDR3 bases are TGTGCCAGCAGCCCCCGGGGGGGCGGGGCTGGCTATGGCTACACCTTC. Translating gives CASSPRGGGAGYGYTF.